This TCR beta chain was captured in a study of cytomegalovirus exposure and HLA in healthy donors. Study-level points and caveats: Cytomegalovirus association was assigned to about 150 TCR beta chains. The productive fraction for most TCR beta V segments was about 90% or about 30% in an earlier analysis.

About this clone itself: Its matching antigen is unknown.

Amplification used 60 Vbeta primers and 13 Jbeta primers. Method: immunoSEQ multiplex PCR; TCRdb's copy keeps in-frame clones and lacks some. The table shows 130,000 to 150,000 clones, with approximately 71% occurring only once. V lost 0 bases to trimming and J lost 1 base, with 9 bases between them. From germline, CDR1 is MGHDK and CDR2 SYGVNS. The CDR3 consists of 15 residues. The chain links TRBV25-1 to TRBJ1-1, with D unclear. Source material: PBMCs. This receptor was obtained from a woman aged 50 to 65 in good health and CMV-seronegative. For the CDR3, the DNA is TGTGCCAGCAGTGAATATCGGGAACAGAACACTGAAGCTTTCTTT. It yields the protein CASSEYREQNTEAFF.